Many counts were recorded for the clone carrying this T cell receptor (beta chain). Germline V CDR1 and CDR2: SGDLS, YYNGEE. The junction had 6 bases not matched to a gene; V was cut back by 3 bases and J by 5 bases. The CDR3 totals 14 residues. Researchers took RNA transcripts and amplified TCR beta CDR3 regions from them. RT-PCR with HTBI primers came first, then second-round multiplex PCR. Via MiXCR, TCRdb re-called the multiplex PCR reads, giving one row per CDR3 protein. The table includes approximately 540,000 distinct CDR3 sequences, less than 40% detected once. Recruitment covered hyperthyroidism patients aged 18 to 65 whose new diagnosis was of under 2 months' duration. The sample originates from a study of Graves' ophthalmopathy and Graves' hyperthyroidism.

The source material was peripheral blood or thyroid tissue (not recorded which). The gene calls are TRBV9 and TRBJ2-7; 9 bases match TRBD1. The source is an adult man with Graves' hyperthyroidism. For the CDR3, the DNA is TGTGCCAGCAGCGGTGGGACAGGGATAAACGAGCAGTACTTC. It translates to CASSGGTGINEQYF.